The rows below give T cell receptor beta chains drawn from one sample of a study of cytomegalovirus exposure and HLA in healthy donors. Data came from immunoSEQ multiplex PCR; TCRdb stores just in-frame clones and leaves some out. The table has 200,000 to 250,000 clones, 83% seen once. Sequencing was performed on PBMCs. These receptor sequences come from a young woman in good health and CMV-seronegative. The CDR3 runs from the conserved cysteine through the conserved F or W. The D gene is left open where the match is weak. For some rows the clone size is stated as once, few or many, or as a class when expanded; others skip it.

D gene	V gene	clone size	J gene	CDR3 protein	CDR3 DNA
NA	TRBV13	NA	TRBJ2-1	CASSSDTTTYNEQFF	TGTGCCAGCAGCTCGGACACGACGACCTACAATGAGCAGTTCTTC
NA	TRBV7-9	NA	TRBJ2-6	CASSPEANVLTF	TGTGCCAGCAGCCCCGAGGCCAACGTCCTGACTTTC
TRBD1	TRBV27	NA	TRBJ1-5	CASRQGQSNQPQHF	TGTGCCAGCAGACAGGGACAGAGCAATCAGCCCCAGCATTTT
TRBD1	TRBV19	NA	TRBJ1-2	CASQRGQGAMYGYTF	TGTGCCAGCCAACGAGGACAGGGGGCTATGTATGGCTACACCTTC
NA	TRBV16	NA	TRBJ1-5	CASSQPNQPQHF	TGTGCCAGCAGCCAACCTAATCAGCCCCAGCATTTT
TRBD1	TRBV4-1	NA	TRBJ2-1	CASSHALSRDRNNEQFF	TGCGCCAGCAGCCATGCTTTAAGCCGGGACAGGAACAATGAGCAGTTCTTC
NA	TRBV18	NA	TRBJ1-2	CASSPVPGEVHGYTF	TGTGCCAGCTCACCAGTTCCGGGGGAGGTACATGGCTACACCTTC
NA	TRBV9	NA	TRBJ1-3	CASSERGLGNTIYF	TGTGCCAGCAGCGAGCGGGGACTTGGAAACACCATATATTTT
TRBD2	TRBV4-2	NA	TRBJ2-1	CASSQETSPDEQFF	TGTGCCAGCAGCCAAGAGACTAGCCCCGATGAGCAGTTCTTC
TRBD1	TRBV25-1	NA	TRBJ1-1	CASSVPGGATEAFF	TGTGCCAGCAGTGTACCAGGGGGAGCCACTGAAGCTTTCTTT
NA	TRBV30	NA	TRBJ2-7	CAWSVEGGDIYEQYF	TGTGCCTGGAGTGTAGAAGGGGGTGACATATACGAGCAGTACTTC
TRBD2	TRBV6-1	once	TRBJ2-1	CASTPSWGGNEQFF	TGTGCCAGCACCCCGAGCTGGGGGGGCAATGAGCAGTTCTTC
TRBD2	TRBV5-1	NA	TRBJ2-5	CASSLAASGSLGETQYF	TGCGCCAGCAGCTTGGCGGCTAGCGGGAGTTTGGGAGAGACCCAGTACTTC
TRBD1	TRBV29-1	NA	TRBJ1-1	CSVGQGAAEAFF	TGCAGCGTGGGACAGGGGGCTGCTGAAGCTTTCTTT
TRBD1	TRBV7-6	few	TRBJ2-7	CASSIGQGGSYEQYF	TGTGCCAGCAGCATAGGACAGGGCGGGTCCTACGAGCAGTACTTC
NA	TRBV6-1	few	TRBJ1-5	CASSESGPQPQHF	TGTGCCAGCAGTGAAAGTGGACCGCAGCCCCAGCATTTT
NA	TRBV6-1	once	TRBJ1-2	CASGQRNYGYTF	TGTGCCAGCGGACAGCGAAACTATGGCTACACCTTC
TRBD2	TRBV9	NA	TRBJ2-1	CASSVAWEGPSNEQFF	TGTGCCAGCAGCGTAGCTTGGGAGGGCCCCTCGAATGAGCAGTTCTTC
NA	TRBV19	NA	TRBJ1-1	CASSIVAGMNTEAFF	TGTGCCAGTAGTATAGTGGCGGGTATGAACACTGAAGCTTTCTTT
NA	TRBV4-2	NA	TRBJ2-1	CASSTQAEGSYNEQFF	TGTGCCAGCAGCACCCAGGCGGAGGGTTCCTACAATGAGCAGTTCTTC
NA	TRBV7-6	NA	TRBJ2-2	CASSLAGSGELFF	TGTGCCAGCAGCTTAGCAGGTTCCGGGGAGCTGTTTTTT
TRBD2	TRBV5-4	NA	TRBJ2-2	CASSTGTSGTSGELFF	TGTGCCAGCAGCACCGGGACTAGCGGGACGTCCGGGGAGCTGTTTTTT
NA	TRBV30	NA	TRBJ1-2	CAWSGGAMHGYTF	TGTGCCTGGAGCGGGGGGGCCATGCACGGCTACACCTTC
TRBD1	TRBV9	once	TRBJ2-7	CASSVAAQGTAYEQYF	TGTGCCAGCAGCGTAGCCGCACAGGGGACCGCGTACGAGCAGTACTTC
NA	TRBV11-2	NA	TRBJ2-3	CASSLMPGPYTDTQYF	TGTGCCAGCAGCTTGATGCCGGGACCGTACACAGATACGCAGTATTTT
NA	TRBV28	NA	TRBJ2-2	CASRRIPNTGELFF	TGTGCCAGCAGGAGGATCCCGAACACCGGGGAGCTGTTTTTT
TRBD1	TRBV6-6	few	TRBJ1-2	CASSYGQGGGYTF	TGTGCCAGCAGTTATGGACAGGGCGGGGGCTACACCTTC
NA	TRBV7-6	NA	TRBJ1-1	CASSLGGSITEAFF	TGTGCCAGCAGCTTAGGGGGCTCTATCACTGAAGCTTTCTTT
NA	TRBV6-5	NA	TRBJ1-2	CASSYTGDSLGYTF	TGTGCCAGCAGTTACACGGGGGATTCCTTGGGCTACACCTTC
TRBD1	TRBV19	few	TRBJ1-2	CASSILTGGDYGYTF	TGTGCCAGTAGTATTCTGACAGGGGGCGACTATGGCTACACCTTC
NA	TRBV6-1	NA	TRBJ2-2	CASSERKTVNTGELFF	TGTGCCAGCAGTGAACGGAAGACGGTGAACACCGGGGAGCTGTTTTTT
NA	TRBV6-1	NA	TRBJ2-5	CASSERAVRTGETQYF	TGTGCCAGCAGTGAACGGGCCGTCAGGACTGGGGAGACCCAGTACTTC
NA	TRBV11-1	NA	TRBJ2-7	CASSLDQNRAYEQYF	TGTGCCAGCAGCTTAGATCAAAACAGGGCCTACGAGCAGTACTTC
NA	TRBV13	NA	TRBJ1-2	CASSSPSEGGYGYTF	TGTGCCAGCAGCTCTCCCTCGGAGGGAGGCTATGGCTACACCTTC
NA	TRBV6-1	NA	TRBJ1-5	CASSDGDPSLYSNQPQHF	TGTGCCAGCAGTGATGGGGACCCGAGCCTCTATAGCAATCAGCCCCAGCATTTT
TRBD1	TRBV27	once	TRBJ1-1	CASRGTGTNTEAFF	TGTGCCAGCAGGGGGACAGGGACGAACACTGAAGCTTTCTTT
NA	TRBV27	NA	TRBJ1-4	CASSLTQGLNEKLFF	TGTGCCAGCAGTTTAACGCAGGGCCTCAATGAAAAACTGTTTTTT
TRBD1	TRBV28	NA	TRBJ2-2	CASRRQGADTGELFF	TGTGCCAGCAGGCGACAGGGGGCTGACACCGGGGAGCTGTTTTTT
NA	TRBV7-9	NA	TRBJ2-2	CASSLKGRWGVDTGELFF	TGTGCCAGCAGCTTAAAGGGGCGATGGGGGGTTGACACCGGGGAGCTGTTTTTT
NA	TRBV25-1	once	TRBJ1-5	CASSESGGNQPQHF	TGTGCCAGCAGTGAAAGCGGGGGCAATCAGCCCCAGCATTTT
NA	TRBV30	NA	TRBJ2-7	CAWGVDSYEQYF	TGTGCCTGGGGGGTCGACTCCTACGAGCAGTACTTC
NA	TRBV6-5	NA	TRBJ1-1	CASSSPSGAFF	TGTGCCAGCAGTTCTCCAAGTGGAGCTTTCTTT
NA	TRBV29-1	NA	TRBJ2-1	CSVGQVEYNEQFF	TGCAGCGTTGGACAGGTGGAGTACAATGAGCAGTTCTTC
NA	TRBV6-7	NA	TRBJ1-6	CASTPRQFSSPLHF	TGTGCCAGCACCCCTCGGCAATTTAGTTCACCCCTCCACTTT
NA	TRBV6-5	NA	TRBJ1-2	CASRWGDYGYTF	TGTGCCAGCCGCTGGGGGGACTATGGCTACACCTTC
NA	TRBV7-2	few	TRBJ2-1	CASSLAGRNEQFF	TGTGCCAGCAGCCTGGCGGGGAGGAATGAGCAGTTCTTC
NA	TRBV2	NA	TRBJ1-5	CASSVAGANQPQHF	TGTGCCAGCAGTGTGGCAGGGGCGAATCAGCCCCAGCATTTT